These T cell receptor beta chains were read from a single sample in a study of STAT5B mutations in CD4+ large granular lymphocyte leukemia. Data came from immunoSEQ multiplex PCR; TCRdb stores just in-frame clones and leaves some out. Of tens of thousands of clones listed, roughly 79% are singletons. Sequencing was done on a sample of CD4+ T cells from blood buffy coats. Receptors originate from a human donor in good health. Each CDR3 is given with its conserved first and last residue. D genes are given only for firm matches. Only part of the rows carry a size: once, few, many, or a class if the clone is expanded.

d_call: TRBD1
clone_size: -
j_call: TRBJ2-7
v_call: TRBV18
cdr3_length: 13
cdr3_nt: TGTGCCAGCTCACTGGGACAGCTCTACGAGCAGTACTTC
cdr3_aa: CASSLGQLYEQYF

d_call: -
clone_size: -
j_call: TRBJ2-7
v_call: TRBV7-2
cdr3_length: 13
cdr3_nt: TGTGCCAGCAGCGGGCCGGGACATCCTGTGCAGTACTTC
cdr3_aa: CASSGPGHPVQYF

d_call: -
clone_size: few
j_call: TRBJ1-2
v_call: TRBV27
cdr3_length: 11
cdr3_nt: TGTGCCAGCAATCAGGGGCCGGGCTACACCTTC
cdr3_aa: CASNQGPGYTF

d_call: TRBD1
clone_size: -
j_call: TRBJ2-7
v_call: TRBV19
cdr3_length: 13
cdr3_nt: TGTGCCAGTGCCGGGACAGGGGACTACGAGCAGTACTTC
cdr3_aa: CASAGTGDYEQYF

d_call: TRBD2
clone_size: -
j_call: TRBJ2-1
v_call: TRBV5-1
cdr3_length: 16
cdr3_nt: TGCGCCAGCAGCTCAGAAATTCGCGGGAGCTACAATGAGCAGTTCTTC
cdr3_aa: CASSSEIRGSYNEQFF

d_call: -
clone_size: -
j_call: TRBJ1-1
v_call: TRBV6-6
cdr3_length: 13
cdr3_nt: TGTGCCAGCAGTAGTACGACAGGACTTGAAGCTTTCTTT
cdr3_aa: CASSSTTGLEAFF

d_call: -
clone_size: -
j_call: TRBJ2-3
v_call: TRBV28
cdr3_length: 11
cdr3_nt: TGTGCCAGCAGTTCCACAGATACGCAGTATTTT
cdr3_aa: CASSSTDTQYF

d_call: -
clone_size: -
j_call: TRBJ1-2
v_call: TRBV16
cdr3_length: 14
cdr3_nt: TGTGCCAGCAGCCAATCTTTGGTAGGGGATGGCTACACCTTC
cdr3_aa: CASSQSLVGDGYTF

d_call: -
clone_size: -
j_call: TRBJ2-5
v_call: TRBV15
cdr3_length: 15
cdr3_nt: TGTGCCACCAGCAAACCTCGAGCCCTGGGGGAGACCCAGTACTTC
cdr3_aa: CATSKPRALGETQYF

d_call: -
clone_size: -
j_call: TRBJ2-3
v_call: TRBV7-6
cdr3_length: 15
cdr3_nt: TGTGCCAGCAGCTTAGCAACTAGTCCCCCAGATACGCAGTATTTT
cdr3_aa: CASSLATSPPDTQYF

d_call: -
clone_size: -
j_call: TRBJ2-5
v_call: TRBV9
cdr3_length: 17
cdr3_nt: TGTGCCAGCAGCGTAGAGGTACGGTCGCCGGGCATGGAGACCCAGTACTTC
cdr3_aa: CASSVEVRSPGMETQYF

d_call: -
clone_size: -
j_call: TRBJ2-1
v_call: TRBV6-5
cdr3_length: 13
cdr3_nt: TGTGCCAGCAGTTCGCAGTCCTACAATGAGCAGTTCTTC
cdr3_aa: CASSSQSYNEQFF

d_call: -
clone_size: -
j_call: TRBJ2-1
v_call: TRBV7-8
cdr3_length: 13
cdr3_nt: TGTGCCAGCAGCCCCCGGGCTGCCTCCAATCGGTTCTTC
cdr3_aa: CASSPRAASNRFF

d_call: -
clone_size: -
j_call: TRBJ2-1
v_call: TRBV9
cdr3_length: 14
cdr3_nt: TGTGCCAGCAGCGTCCGGGAGCCCTACAATGAGCAGTTCTTC
cdr3_aa: CASSVREPYNEQFF

d_call: -
clone_size: once
j_call: TRBJ2-5
v_call: TRBV18
cdr3_length: 13
cdr3_nt: TGTGCCAGCTCAGCGACCCCCCAAGAGACCCAGTACTTC
cdr3_aa: CASSATPQETQYF

d_call: TRBD1
clone_size: -
j_call: TRBJ1-2
v_call: TRBV19
cdr3_length: 14
cdr3_nt: TGTGCCAGTAGTTTTGGGACAGGGATCTATGGCTACACCTTC
cdr3_aa: CASSFGTGIYGYTF

d_call: -
clone_size: once
j_call: TRBJ2-1
v_call: TRBV5-1
cdr3_length: 14
cdr3_nt: TGCGCCAGCAGCTTGGGGGGGCGCGGAAATGAGCAGTTCTTC
cdr3_aa: CASSLGGRGNEQFF

d_call: -
clone_size: -
j_call: TRBJ2-5
v_call: TRBV30
cdr3_length: 14
cdr3_nt: TGTGCCTGGACGAGTGGGGTGCCTCCCGAGACCCAGTACTTC
cdr3_aa: CAWTSGVPPETQYF

d_call: TRBD2
clone_size: -
j_call: TRBJ2-7
v_call: TRBV7-6
cdr3_length: 13
cdr3_nt: TGTGCCAGCAGCCTCGGGGGGGTCTACGAGCAGTACTTC
cdr3_aa: CASSLGGVYEQYF

d_call: -
clone_size: -
j_call: TRBJ1-4
v_call: TRBV27
cdr3_length: 11
cdr3_nt: TGTGCCAGCAGGGGTAATGAAAAACTGTTTTTT
cdr3_aa: CASRGNEKLFF

d_call: TRBD1
clone_size: -
j_call: TRBJ2-7
v_call: TRBV7-8
cdr3_length: 15
cdr3_nt: TGTGCCAGCAGCTTAAGTGGGACAGCGATCTACGAGCAGTACTTC
cdr3_aa: CASSLSGTAIYEQYF

d_call: -
clone_size: -
j_call: TRBJ2-7
v_call: TRBV6-1
cdr3_length: 14
cdr3_nt: TGTGCCAGCAGTGGGGCCCAAACTTCCTACGAGCAGTACTTC
cdr3_aa: CASSGAQTSYEQYF

d_call: TRBD1
clone_size: -
j_call: TRBJ1-5
v_call: TRBV11-2
cdr3_length: 14
cdr3_nt: TGTGCCAGCAGCCCCACAGGGGGCCATCAGCCCCAGCATTTT
cdr3_aa: CASSPTGGHQPQHF

d_call: TRBD1
clone_size: -
j_call: TRBJ2-5
v_call: TRBV18
cdr3_length: 12
cdr3_nt: TGTGCCAGCTCCCAGGGGGAAGAGACCCAGTACTTC
cdr3_aa: CASSQGEETQYF

d_call: -
clone_size: -
j_call: TRBJ2-7
v_call: TRBV27
cdr3_length: 13
cdr3_nt: TGTGCCAGCAGTTTTAGGGGAACCTACGAGCAGTACTTC
cdr3_aa: CASSFRGTYEQYF

d_call: -
clone_size: -
j_call: TRBJ1-3
v_call: TRBV7-9
cdr3_length: 14
cdr3_nt: TGTGCCAGCAGCTTATCCGGTTCTGGAAACACCATATATTTT
cdr3_aa: CASSLSGSGNTIYF

d_call: -
clone_size: -
j_call: TRBJ2-7
v_call: TRBV6-5
cdr3_length: 13
cdr3_nt: TGTGCCAGCAGTTACCCCGCCAGCTACGAGCAGTACTTC
cdr3_aa: CASSYPASYEQYF

d_call: -
clone_size: -
j_call: TRBJ1-2
v_call: TRBV6-1
cdr3_length: 15
cdr3_nt: TGTGCCAGCAGTGAAGCGCAGGGGACCCTATATGGCTACACCTTC
cdr3_aa: CASSEAQGTLYGYTF

d_call: TRBD2
clone_size: -
j_call: TRBJ2-1
v_call: TRBV4-3
cdr3_length: 19
cdr3_nt: TGCGCCAGCAGCCAAGAAACAGCCGGCGGGAGGGCCAGGAACAATGAGCAGTTCTTC
cdr3_aa: CASSQETAGGRARNNEQFF

d_call: TRBD2
clone_size: -
j_call: TRBJ2-1
v_call: TRBV11-3
cdr3_length: 13
cdr3_nt: TGTGCCAGCCGGAGCGGGGCCTACAATGAGCAGTTCTTC
cdr3_aa: CASRSGAYNEQFF

d_call: -
clone_size: -
j_call: TRBJ2-5
v_call: TRBV18
cdr3_length: 15
cdr3_nt: TGTGCCAGCTCACCCACCGGGACATTCCAAGAGACCCAGTACTTC
cdr3_aa: CASSPTGTFQETQYF

d_call: -
clone_size: -
j_call: TRBJ2-1
v_call: TRBV10-3
cdr3_length: 16
cdr3_nt: TGTGCCATCCTGGGGGACGTAGGGGCCCCCCACAATGAGCAGTTCTTC
cdr3_aa: CAILGDVGAPHNEQFF

d_call: -
clone_size: -
j_call: TRBJ2-6
v_call: TRBV4-1
cdr3_length: 18
cdr3_nt: TGCGCCAGCAGCCAAGGACGGCCGGGGTTGGGTGGGGCCAACGTCCTGACTTTC
cdr3_aa: CASSQGRPGLGGANVLTF

d_call: TRBD1
clone_size: -
j_call: TRBJ2-2
v_call: TRBV19
cdr3_length: 16
cdr3_nt: TGTGCCAGTAGTCCCTGGGACAGGGCGAACACCGGGGAGCTGTTTTTT
cdr3_aa: CASSPWDRANTGELFF

d_call: TRBD2
clone_size: -
j_call: TRBJ2-1
v_call: TRBV10-3
cdr3_length: 14
cdr3_nt: TGTGCCATCAGTTGGACTAGCGGAAGCAATGAGCAGTTCTTC
cdr3_aa: CAISWTSGSNEQFF

d_call: -
clone_size: -
j_call: TRBJ2-1
v_call: TRBV28
cdr3_length: 16
cdr3_nt: TGTGCCAGCAGTACCCTCTTCGGGACACCGAATAATGAGCAGTTCTTC
cdr3_aa: CASSTLFGTPNNEQFF

d_call: TRBD1
clone_size: -
j_call: TRBJ1-2
v_call: TRBV7-9
cdr3_length: 14
cdr3_nt: TGTGCCAGCAGCTGGGGTCGGGACAGCTATGGCTACACCTTC
cdr3_aa: CASSWGRDSYGYTF

d_call: -
clone_size: -
j_call: TRBJ1-2
v_call: TRBV9
cdr3_length: 14
cdr3_nt: TGTGCCAGCAGCGCCCTAGGACGGACCTATGGCTACACCTTC
cdr3_aa: CASSALGRTYGYTF

d_call: -
clone_size: -
j_call: TRBJ2-7
v_call: TRBV25-1
cdr3_length: 11
cdr3_nt: TGTGCCAGCAGTGACTACTTACAGCAGTACTTC
cdr3_aa: CASSDYLQQYF

d_call: -
clone_size: -
j_call: TRBJ2-7
v_call: TRBV5-1
cdr3_length: 13
cdr3_nt: TGCGCCAGCAGCCCATTTGCGGGTTACGAGCAGTACTTC
cdr3_aa: CASSPFAGYEQYF

d_call: -
clone_size: once
j_call: TRBJ2-3
v_call: TRBV6-6
cdr3_length: 14
cdr3_nt: TGTGCCAGCAGTGGACCGTGGGGGGCCGATACGCAGTATTTT
cdr3_aa: CASSGPWGADTQYF

d_call: TRBD2
clone_size: -
j_call: TRBJ2-5
v_call: TRBV2
cdr3_length: 17
cdr3_nt: TGTGCCAGCAGTGAAATTTTACTAGCGGGGGGGCCGGAGACCCAGTACTTC
cdr3_aa: CASSEILLAGGPETQYF